This T cell receptor beta chain was observed in a study of blood T cell repertoires in COVID-19. V lost 5 bases and J 0 bases, leaving 12 bases between the germline ends. Germline V lookup: CDR1 SGHRS, CDR2 YFSETQ. The CDR3 has 15 residues. Clones were read by immunoSEQ multiplex PCR, and TCRdb kept only the in-frame ones, dropping some. The sample includes about 270,000 clones, under 90% of them seen just once. The receptor was isolated from a woman between 18 and 30 years old with acute or convalescent COVID-19. The V call is TRBV5-1, the J call TRBJ1-5; a weak D match, TRBD1 (5 bases). The sample comprised peripheral blood. The CDR3, as DNA: TGCGCCAGCAGAGCGGGACCTAATAGCAATCAGCCCCAGCATTTT. Protein product: CASRAGPNSNQPQHF.